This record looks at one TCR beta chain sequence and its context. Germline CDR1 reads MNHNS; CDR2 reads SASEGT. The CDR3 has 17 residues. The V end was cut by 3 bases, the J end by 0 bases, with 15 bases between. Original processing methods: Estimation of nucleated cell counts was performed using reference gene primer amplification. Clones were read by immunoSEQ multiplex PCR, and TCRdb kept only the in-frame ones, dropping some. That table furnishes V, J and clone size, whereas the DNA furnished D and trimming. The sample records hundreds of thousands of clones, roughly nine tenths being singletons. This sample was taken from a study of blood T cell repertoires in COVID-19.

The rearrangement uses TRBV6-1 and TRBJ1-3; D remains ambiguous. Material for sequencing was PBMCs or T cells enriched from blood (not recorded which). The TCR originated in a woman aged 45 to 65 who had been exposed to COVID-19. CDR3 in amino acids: CASSEARVVSSGNTIYF. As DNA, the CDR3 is TGTGCCAGCAGTGAGGCGAGGGTGGTGAGCTCTGGAAACACCATATATTTT.